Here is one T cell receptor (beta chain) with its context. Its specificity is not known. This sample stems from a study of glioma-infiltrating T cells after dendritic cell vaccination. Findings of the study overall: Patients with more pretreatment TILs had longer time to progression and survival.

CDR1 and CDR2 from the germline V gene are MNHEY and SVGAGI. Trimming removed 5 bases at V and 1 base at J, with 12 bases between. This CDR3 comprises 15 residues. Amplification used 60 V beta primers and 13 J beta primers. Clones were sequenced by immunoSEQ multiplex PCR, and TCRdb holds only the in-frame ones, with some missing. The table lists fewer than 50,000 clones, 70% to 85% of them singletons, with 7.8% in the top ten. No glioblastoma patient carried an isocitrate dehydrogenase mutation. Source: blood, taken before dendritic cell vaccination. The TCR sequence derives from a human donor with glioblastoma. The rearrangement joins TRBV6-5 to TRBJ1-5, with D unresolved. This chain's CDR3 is CASSPESRSNQPQHF. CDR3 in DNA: TGTGCCAGCAGTCCTGAATCTAGGAGCAATCAGCCCCAGCATTTT.